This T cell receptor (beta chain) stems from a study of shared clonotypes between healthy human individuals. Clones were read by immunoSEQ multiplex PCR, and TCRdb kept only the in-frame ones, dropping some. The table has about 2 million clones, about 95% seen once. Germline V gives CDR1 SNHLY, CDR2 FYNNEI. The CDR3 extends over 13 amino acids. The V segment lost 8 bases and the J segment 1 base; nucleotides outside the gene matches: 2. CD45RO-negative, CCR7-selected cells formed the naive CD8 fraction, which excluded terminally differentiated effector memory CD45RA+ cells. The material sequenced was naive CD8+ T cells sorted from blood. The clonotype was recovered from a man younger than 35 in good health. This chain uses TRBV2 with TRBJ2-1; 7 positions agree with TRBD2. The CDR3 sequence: CASGEGSYNEQFF. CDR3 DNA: TGTGCCAGCGGGGAGGGATCCTACAATGAGCAGTTCTTC.